This paragraph reports one T cell receptor beta chain. The record originates from a study of blood T cell repertoires in COVID-19. The CDR3 totals 15 residues. Looked up from germline, CDR1 is LGHNA and CDR2 is YNFKEQ. Deletions cut 1 base from V and 5 bases from J, with 14 bases between. The authors' processing: Amplification of reference gene primers was used by the study to estimate nucleated cell counts. Assay: immunoSEQ multiplex PCR; the TCRdb copy retains only in-frame clones and omits some. V and J calls and clone size are as listed in that table; D and trimming were resolved from the DNA. The sample holds approximately 210,000 clones, around 84% seen once. Patients at the Seattle site were enrolled during active infection and followed longitudinally.

Material for sequencing was peripheral blood. The receptor was isolated from a man aged 45 to 65 with COVID-19, enrolled during active disease. The chain carries TRBV4-2 and TRBJ2-5; a possible D gene is TRBD1 (6 bases). CDR3 DNA: TGTGCCAGCAGCCAAGCGGAAGGGGGTGGGGAGACCCAGTACTTC. Protein: CASSQAEGGGETQYF.